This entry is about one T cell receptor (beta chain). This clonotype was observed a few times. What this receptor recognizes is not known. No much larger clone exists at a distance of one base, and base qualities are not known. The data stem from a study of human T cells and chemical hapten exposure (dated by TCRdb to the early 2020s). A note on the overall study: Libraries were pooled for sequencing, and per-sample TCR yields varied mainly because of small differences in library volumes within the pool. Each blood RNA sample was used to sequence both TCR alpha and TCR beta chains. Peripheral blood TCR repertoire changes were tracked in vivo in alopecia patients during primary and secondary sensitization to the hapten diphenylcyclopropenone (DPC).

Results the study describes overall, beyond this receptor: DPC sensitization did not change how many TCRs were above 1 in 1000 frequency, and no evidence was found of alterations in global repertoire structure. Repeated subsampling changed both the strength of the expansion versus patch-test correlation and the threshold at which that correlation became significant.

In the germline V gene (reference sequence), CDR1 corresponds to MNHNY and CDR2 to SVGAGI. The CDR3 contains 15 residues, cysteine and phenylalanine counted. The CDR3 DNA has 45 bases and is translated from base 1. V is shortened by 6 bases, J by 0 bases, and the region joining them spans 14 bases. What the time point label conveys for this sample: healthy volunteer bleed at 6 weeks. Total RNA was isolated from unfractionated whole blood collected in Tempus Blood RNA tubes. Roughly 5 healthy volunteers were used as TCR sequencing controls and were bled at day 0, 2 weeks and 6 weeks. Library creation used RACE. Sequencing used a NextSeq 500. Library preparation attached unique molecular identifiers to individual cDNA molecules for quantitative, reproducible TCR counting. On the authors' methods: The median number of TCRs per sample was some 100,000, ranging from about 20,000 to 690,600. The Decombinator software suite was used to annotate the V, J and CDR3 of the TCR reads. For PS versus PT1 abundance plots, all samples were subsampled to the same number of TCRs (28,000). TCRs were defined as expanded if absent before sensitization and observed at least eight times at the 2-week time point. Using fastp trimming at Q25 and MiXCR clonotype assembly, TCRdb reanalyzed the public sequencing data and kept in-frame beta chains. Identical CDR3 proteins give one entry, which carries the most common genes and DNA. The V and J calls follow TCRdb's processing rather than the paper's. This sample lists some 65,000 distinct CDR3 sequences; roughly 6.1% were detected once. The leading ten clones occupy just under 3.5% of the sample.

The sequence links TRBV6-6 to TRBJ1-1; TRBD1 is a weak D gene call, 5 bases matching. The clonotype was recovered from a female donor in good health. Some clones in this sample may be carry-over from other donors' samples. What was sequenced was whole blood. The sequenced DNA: TGTGCCAGCAGACCCCCGGCAGGGATGAACACTGAAGCTTTCTTT. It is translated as CASRPPAGMNTEAFF.